This TCR beta chain came from a study of blood T cell repertoires in COVID-19. As for the study in general: The United States, Italy and Spain were the sources of the acute and convalescent COVID-19 samples. T cells, B-cell-depleted T cells, or PBMCs supplied cDNA or gDNA.

The V and J ends lost 5 bases and 6 bases, in that order; junction bases with no gene match: 12. CDR1 is LNHDA, CDR2 SQIVND, per germline (reference sequence). The CDR3 contains 16 residues. Source study methods: Reference gene primer amplification yielded estimated nucleated cell counts. Profiled with immunoSEQ multiplex PCR; TCRdb holds only in-frame clones, not every one. The V and J calls and clone size are taken from that table; D and trimming were inferred from the DNA. The table lists 85,000 to 110,000 clones, 87% of them singletons. The sequence was obtained from a middle-aged man in a cohort sampled during active COVID-19. The chain joins TRBV19 to TRBJ2-1; 8 nucleotides line up with TRBD1. Sequencing was done on a sample of peripheral blood. CDR3 region: CASSPQGALVSNEQFF. The CDR3 nucleotides read TGTGCCAGTAGTCCCCAGGGGGCACTTGTGAGCAATGAGCAGTTCTTC.